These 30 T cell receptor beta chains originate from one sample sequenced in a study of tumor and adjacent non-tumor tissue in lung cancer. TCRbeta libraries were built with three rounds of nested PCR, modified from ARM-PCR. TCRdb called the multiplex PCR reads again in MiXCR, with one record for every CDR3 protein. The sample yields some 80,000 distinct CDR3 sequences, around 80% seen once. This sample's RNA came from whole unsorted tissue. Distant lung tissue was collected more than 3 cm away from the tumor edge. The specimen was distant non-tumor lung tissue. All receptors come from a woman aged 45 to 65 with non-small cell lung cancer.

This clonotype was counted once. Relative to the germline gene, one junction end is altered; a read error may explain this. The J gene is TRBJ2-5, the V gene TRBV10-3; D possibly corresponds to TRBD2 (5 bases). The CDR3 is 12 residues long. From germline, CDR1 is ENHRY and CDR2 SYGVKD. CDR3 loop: CTISEIGETRYF. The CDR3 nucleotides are TGTACCATCAGTGAGATCGGGGAGACCCGGTACTTC.

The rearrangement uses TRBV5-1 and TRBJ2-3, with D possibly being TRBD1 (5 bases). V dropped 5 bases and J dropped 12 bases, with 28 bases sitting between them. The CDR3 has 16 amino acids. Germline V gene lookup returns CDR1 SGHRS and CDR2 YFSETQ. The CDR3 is CASRFIDSLSKDIQYF. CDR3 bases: TGCGCCAGCAGGTTTATTGACAGCCTTAGCAAAGATATCCAGTATTTT.

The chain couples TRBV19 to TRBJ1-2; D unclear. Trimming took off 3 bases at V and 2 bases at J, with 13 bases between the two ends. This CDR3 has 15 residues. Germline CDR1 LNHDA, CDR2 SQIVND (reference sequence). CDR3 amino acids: CASSMKVGDNYGYTF. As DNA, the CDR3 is TGTGCCAGTAGTATGAAAGTCGGAGACAACTATGGCTACACCTTC.

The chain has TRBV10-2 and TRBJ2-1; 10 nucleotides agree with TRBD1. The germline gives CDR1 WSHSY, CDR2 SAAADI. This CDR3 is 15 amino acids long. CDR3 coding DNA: TGCACCAACAGCGGGACAGGGGTGGGTCACGATGAGCAGTTCTTC. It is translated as CTNSGTGVGHDEQFF.

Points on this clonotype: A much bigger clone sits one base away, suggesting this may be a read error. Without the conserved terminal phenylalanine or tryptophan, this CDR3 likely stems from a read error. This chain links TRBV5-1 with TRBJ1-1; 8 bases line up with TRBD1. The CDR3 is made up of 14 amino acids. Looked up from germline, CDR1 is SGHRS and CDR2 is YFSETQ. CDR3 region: CTSSLGRGPTEAFL. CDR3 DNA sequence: TGCACCAGCAGCTTGGGCAGGGGGCCCACTGAAGCTTTCCTT.

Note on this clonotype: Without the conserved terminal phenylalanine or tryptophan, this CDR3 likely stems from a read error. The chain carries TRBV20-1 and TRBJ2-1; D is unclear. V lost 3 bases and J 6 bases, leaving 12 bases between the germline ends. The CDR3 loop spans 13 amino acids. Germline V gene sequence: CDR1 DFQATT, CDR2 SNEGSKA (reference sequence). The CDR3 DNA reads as TGCAGTGCTAGTCGTAACCCGGGCAATGAGCAGTTCTCC. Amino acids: CSASRNPGNEQFS.

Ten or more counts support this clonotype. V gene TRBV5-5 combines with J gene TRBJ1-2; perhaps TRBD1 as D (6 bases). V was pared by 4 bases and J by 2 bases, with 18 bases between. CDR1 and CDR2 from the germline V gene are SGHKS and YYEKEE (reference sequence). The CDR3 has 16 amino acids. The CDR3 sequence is CASSRQGGDTNYGYTF. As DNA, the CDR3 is TGTGCCAGCAGCCGACAAGGGGGAGACACGAACTATGGCTACACCTTC.

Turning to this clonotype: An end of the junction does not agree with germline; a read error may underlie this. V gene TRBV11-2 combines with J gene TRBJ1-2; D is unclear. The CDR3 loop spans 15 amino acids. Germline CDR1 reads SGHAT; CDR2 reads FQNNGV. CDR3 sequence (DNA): TGTGCCAGCACCTTAGAGGGAAGTGGGAAGTATGGCTACACCTTC. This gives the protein CASTLEGSGKYGYTF.

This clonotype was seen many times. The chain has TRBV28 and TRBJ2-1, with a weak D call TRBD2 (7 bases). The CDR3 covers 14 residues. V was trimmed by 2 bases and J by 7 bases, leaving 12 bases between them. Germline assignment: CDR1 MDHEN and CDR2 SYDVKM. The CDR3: CASSLGGALNEQFF. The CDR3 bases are TGTGCCAGCAGTTTAGGGGGGGCGCTTAATGAGCAGTTCTTC.

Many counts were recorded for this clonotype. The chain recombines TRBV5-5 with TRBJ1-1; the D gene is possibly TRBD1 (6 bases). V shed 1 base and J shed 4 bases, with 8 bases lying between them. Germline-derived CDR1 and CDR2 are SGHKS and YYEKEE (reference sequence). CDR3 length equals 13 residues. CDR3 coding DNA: TGTGCCAGCAGCTTGCGCAGGGGCACTGAAGCTTTCTTT. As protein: CASSLRRGTEAFF.

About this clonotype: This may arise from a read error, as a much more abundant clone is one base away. CDR3 protein: CASSSPGYTEAFF. The CDR3 nucleotides are TGTGCCAGCAGCTCCCCAGGGTACACTGAAGCTTTCTTT. This chain joins TRBV6-5 and TRBJ1-1; D possibly corresponds to TRBD1 (5 bases). Germline V gene data show CDR1 as MNHEY and CDR2 as SVGAGI. This CDR3 spans 13 amino acids. V shed 6 bases and J shed 3 bases, with 11 bases lying between them.

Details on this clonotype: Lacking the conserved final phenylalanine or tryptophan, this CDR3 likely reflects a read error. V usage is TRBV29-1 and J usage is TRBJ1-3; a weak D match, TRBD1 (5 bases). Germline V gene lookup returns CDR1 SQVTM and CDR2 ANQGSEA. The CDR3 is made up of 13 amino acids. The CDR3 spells CSLDSGGGNTIYS. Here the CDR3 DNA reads TGCAGCCTTGATTCCGGGGGTGGAAACACCATATATTCT.

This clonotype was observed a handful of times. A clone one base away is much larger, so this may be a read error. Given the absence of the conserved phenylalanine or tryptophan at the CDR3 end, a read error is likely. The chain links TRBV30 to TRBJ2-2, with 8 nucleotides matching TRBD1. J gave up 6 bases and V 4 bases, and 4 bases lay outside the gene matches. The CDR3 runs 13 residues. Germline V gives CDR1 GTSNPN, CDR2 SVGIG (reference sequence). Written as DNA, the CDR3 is TGTGCCTGGAACGGACAGGGACCCGGGGAGCTGTTTCTT. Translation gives CAWNGQGPGELFL.

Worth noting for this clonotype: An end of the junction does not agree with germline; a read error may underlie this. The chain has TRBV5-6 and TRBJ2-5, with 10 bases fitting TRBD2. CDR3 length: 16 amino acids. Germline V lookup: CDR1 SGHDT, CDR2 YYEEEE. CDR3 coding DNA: TGTGCCATCAGCTTGGGGGCTAGCGGGAGCTTGAAGATCCAGTACTTC. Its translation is CAISLGASGSLKIQYF.

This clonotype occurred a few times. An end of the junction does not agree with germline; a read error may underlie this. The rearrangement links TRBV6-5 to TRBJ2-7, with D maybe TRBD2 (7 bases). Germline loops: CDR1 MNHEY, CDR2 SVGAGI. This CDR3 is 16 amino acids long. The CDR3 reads CASSHRALGGAYEQYF. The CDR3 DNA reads TGTGCCAGCAGCCATAGGGCTCTAGGGGGGGCCTACGAACAGTACTTC.

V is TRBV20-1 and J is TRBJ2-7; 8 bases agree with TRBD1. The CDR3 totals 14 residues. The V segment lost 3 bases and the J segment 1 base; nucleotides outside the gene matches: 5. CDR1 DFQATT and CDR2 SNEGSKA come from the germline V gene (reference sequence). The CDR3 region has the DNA TGCAGTGCTAGTTTGGGACAGGATTCCTACGAGCAGTACTTC. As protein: CSASLGQDSYEQYF.

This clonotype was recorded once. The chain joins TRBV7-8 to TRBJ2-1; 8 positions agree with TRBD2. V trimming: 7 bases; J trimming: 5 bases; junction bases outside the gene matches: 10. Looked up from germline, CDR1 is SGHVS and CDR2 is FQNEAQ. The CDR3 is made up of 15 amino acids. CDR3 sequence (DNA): TGTGCCAGCAACTCCCGACTAGCGTCCCACAATGAGCAGTTCTTC. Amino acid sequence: CASNSRLASHNEQFF.

The CDR3 nucleotides are TGCAGCGCTTCCCAGGGGGCGGGTTCGGACGAGCAGTACTTC. It translates to CSASQGAGSDEQYF. This sequence joins TRBV20-1 and TRBJ2-7; the match to TRBD1 covers 8 bases. Germline values: CDR1 DFQATT, CDR2 SNEGSKA (reference sequence). The CDR3 spans 14 residues.

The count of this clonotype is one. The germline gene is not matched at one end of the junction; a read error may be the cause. The CDR3 region has the DNA TGTACCAGTAGTATAGAACGGACTAGCGGGAGCTCCGGGGAGCTGTTTTTT. It translates to CTSSIERTSGSSGELFF. The J gene is TRBJ2-2, the V gene TRBV19; TRBD2 aligns across 13 bases. Germline values: CDR1 LNHDA, CDR2 SQIVND (reference sequence). The CDR3 is made up of 17 amino acids.

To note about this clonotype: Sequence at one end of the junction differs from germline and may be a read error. In DNA form, the CDR3 reads TGTGTCAGCAGCTTAGGTGGGGTAGCGGGAACCGGGAAGCTGTTT. Residues: CVSSLGGVAGTGKLF. The rearrangement links TRBV11-2 to TRBJ2-2, with 8 bases identical to TRBD2. Germline-derived CDR1 and CDR2 are SGHAT and FQNNGV. This CDR3 is 15 amino acids long.

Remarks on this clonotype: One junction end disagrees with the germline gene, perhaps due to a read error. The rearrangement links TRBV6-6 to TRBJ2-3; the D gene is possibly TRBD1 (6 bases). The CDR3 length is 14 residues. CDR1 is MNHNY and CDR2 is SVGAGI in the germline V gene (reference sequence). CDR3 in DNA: TGTGCCGTCAGTGCCCAGGGACACACAGTTACGCAGTATTTT. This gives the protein CAVSAQGHTVTQYF.

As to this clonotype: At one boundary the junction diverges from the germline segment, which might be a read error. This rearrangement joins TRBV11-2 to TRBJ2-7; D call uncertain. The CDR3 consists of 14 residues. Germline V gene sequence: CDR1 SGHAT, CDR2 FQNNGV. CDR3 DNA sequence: TGTGCCAGCAGCTTAGTTAGGGTCAGCTATGAGCATTACTTC. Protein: CASSLVRVSYEHYF.

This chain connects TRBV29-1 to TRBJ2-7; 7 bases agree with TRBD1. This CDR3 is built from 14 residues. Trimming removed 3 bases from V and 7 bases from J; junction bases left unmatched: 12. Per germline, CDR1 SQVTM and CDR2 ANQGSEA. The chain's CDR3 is CSVERAGGPKEQYF. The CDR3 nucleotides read TGCAGCGTTGAGAGGGCAGGGGGTCCCAAGGAGCAGTACTTC.

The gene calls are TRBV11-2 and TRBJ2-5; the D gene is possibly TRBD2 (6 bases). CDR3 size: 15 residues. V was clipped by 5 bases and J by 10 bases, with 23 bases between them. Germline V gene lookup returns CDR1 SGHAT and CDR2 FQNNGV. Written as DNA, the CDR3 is TGTGCCAGCAGCCCCCGAGTAGCGGAGCAAGATATCCAGTACTTC. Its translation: CASSPRVAEQDIQYF.

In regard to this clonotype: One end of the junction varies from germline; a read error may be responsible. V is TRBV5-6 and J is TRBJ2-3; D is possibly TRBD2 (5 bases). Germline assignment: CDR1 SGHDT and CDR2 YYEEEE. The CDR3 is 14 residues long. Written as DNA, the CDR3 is TGTGCCAGCAGTTCGCGCCTAGAGGGAGTTACGCAGTGTTTT. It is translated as CASSSRLEGVTQCF.

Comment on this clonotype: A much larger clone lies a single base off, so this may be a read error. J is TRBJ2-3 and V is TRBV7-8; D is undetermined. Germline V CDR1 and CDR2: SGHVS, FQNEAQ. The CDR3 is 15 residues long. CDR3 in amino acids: CGSSFDTCPTDTQYF. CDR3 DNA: TGTGGCAGCAGCTTTGACACGTGCCCCACAGATACGCAGTATTTT.

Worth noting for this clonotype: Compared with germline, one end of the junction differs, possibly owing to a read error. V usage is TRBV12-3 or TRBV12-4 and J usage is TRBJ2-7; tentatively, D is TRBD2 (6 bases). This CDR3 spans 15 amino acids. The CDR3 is CVSSIQLAGGDEQYF. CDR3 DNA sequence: TGTGTCAGCAGTATTCAACTAGCAGGAGGGGATGAGCAGTACTTC.

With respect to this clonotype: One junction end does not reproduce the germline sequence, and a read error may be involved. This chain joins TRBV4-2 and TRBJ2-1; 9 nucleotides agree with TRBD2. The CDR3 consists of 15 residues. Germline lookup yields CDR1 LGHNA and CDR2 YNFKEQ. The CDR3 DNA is TGTGCCATCAGCGCTAGCGGGAACCCCTACAATGGGCAGTTCTTC. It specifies CAISASGNPYNGQFF.

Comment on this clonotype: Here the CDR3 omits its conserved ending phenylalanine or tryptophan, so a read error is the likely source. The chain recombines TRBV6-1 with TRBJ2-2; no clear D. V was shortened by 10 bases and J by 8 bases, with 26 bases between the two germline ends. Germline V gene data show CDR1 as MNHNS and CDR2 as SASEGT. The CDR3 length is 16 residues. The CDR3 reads CAIPKPATVGTGELFS. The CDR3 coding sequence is TGTGCCATCCCTAAACCAGCAACGGTAGGCACGGGGGAGCTGTTTTCT.

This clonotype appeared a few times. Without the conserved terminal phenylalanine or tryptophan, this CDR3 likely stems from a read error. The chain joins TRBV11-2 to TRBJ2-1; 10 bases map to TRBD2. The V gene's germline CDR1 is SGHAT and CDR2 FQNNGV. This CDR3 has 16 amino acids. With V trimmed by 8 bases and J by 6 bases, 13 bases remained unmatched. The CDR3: CASRPSGSGYSNEQFS. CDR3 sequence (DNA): TGTGCCAGCCGACCTAGCGGGAGTGGTTATTCCAATGAGCAGTTCTCC.